This TCR beta chain was obtained from a study of blood T cell repertoires in COVID-19. This CDR3 spans 13 amino acids. V lost 0 bases to trimming and J lost 8 bases, with 9 bases between them. Per germline, CDR1 SGHRS and CDR2 YFSETQ. Assay: immunoSEQ multiplex PCR; the TCRdb copy retains only in-frame clones and omits some. The repertoire holds a few hundred thousand clones, with more than 85% as singletons. The TCR comes from a woman in her fifties or sixties with COVID-19, enrolled during active disease. Sample: peripheral blood. The chain is built from TRBV5-1 and TRBJ2-1; D may be TRBD1 (6 bases). CDR3: CASSLAQGYEQFF. The CDR3 coding sequence is TGCGCCAGCAGCTTGGCACAGGGCTATGAGCAGTTCTTC.